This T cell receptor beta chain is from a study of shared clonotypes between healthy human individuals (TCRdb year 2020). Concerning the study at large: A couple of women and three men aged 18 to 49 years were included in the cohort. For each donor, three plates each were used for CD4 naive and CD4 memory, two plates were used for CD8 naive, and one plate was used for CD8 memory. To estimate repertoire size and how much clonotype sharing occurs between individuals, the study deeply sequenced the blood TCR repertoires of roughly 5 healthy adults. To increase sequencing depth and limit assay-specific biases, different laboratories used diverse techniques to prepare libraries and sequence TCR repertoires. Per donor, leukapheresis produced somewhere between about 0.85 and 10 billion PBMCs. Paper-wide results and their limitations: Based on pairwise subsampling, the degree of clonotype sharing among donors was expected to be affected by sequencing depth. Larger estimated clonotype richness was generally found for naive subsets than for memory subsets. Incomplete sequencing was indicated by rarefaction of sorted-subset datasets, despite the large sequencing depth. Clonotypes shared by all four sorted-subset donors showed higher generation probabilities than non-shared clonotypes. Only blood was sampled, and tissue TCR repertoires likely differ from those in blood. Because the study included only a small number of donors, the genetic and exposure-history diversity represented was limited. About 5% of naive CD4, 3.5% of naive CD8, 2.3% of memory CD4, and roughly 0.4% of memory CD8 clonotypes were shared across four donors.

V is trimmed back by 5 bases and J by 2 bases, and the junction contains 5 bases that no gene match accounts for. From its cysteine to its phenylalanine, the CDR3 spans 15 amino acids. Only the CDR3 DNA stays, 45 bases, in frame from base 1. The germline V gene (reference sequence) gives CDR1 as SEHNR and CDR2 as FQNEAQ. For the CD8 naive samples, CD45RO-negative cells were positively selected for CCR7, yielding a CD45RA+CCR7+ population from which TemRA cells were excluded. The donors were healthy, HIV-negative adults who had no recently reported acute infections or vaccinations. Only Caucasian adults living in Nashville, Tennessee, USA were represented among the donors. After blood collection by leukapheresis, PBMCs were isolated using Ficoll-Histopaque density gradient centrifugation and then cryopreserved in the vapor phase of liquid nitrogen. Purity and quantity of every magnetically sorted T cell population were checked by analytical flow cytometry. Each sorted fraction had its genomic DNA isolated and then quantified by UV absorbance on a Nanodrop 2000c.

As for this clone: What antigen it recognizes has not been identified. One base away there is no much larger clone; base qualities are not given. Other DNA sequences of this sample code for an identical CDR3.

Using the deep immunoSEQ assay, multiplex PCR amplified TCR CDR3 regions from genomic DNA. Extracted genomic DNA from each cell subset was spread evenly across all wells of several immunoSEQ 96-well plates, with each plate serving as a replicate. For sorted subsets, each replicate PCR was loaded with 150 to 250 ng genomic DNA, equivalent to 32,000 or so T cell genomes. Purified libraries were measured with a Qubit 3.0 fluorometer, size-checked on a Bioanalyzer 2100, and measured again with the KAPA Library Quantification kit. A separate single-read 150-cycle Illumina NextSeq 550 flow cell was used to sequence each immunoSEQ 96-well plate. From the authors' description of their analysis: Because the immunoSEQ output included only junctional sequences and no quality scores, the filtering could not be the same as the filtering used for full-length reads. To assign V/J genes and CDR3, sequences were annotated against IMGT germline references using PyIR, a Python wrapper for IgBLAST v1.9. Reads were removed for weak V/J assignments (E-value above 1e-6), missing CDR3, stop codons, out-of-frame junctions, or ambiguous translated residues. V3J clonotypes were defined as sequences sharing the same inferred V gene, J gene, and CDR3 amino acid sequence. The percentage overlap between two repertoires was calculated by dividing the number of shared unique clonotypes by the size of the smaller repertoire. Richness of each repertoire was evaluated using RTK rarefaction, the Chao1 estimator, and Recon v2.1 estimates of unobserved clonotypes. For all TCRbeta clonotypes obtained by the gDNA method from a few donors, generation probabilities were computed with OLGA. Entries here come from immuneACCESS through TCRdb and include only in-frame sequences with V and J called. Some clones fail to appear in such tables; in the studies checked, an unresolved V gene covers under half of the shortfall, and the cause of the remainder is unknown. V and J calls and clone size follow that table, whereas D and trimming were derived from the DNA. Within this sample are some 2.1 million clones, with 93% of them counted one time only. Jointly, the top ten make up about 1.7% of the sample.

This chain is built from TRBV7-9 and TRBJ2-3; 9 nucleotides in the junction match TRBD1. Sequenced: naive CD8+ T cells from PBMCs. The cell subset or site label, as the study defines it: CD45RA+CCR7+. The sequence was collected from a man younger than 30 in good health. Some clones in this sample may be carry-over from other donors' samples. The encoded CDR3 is CASSPYRGLTDTQYF. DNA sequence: TGTGCCAGCAGCCCATACAGGGGGCTCACAGATACGCAGTATTTT. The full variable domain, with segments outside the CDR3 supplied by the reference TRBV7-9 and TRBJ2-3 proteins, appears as DTGVSQNPRHKITKRGQNVTFRCDPISEHNRLYWYRQTLGQGPEFLTYFQNEAQLEKSRLLSDRFSAERPKGSFSTLEIQRTEQGDSAMYLCASSPYRGLTDTQYFGPGTRLTVL.